The clone carrying this TCR beta chain appeared a single time. Antigen: not known. The entry originates in a study of cytomegalovirus exposure and HLA in healthy donors. Study observations and caveats: TCR beta sequences reportedly predicted most subjects' HLA-A and HLA-B alleles accurately. Sequencing artifact likely explains a cluster of highly shared sequence variants.

In the PCR, 60 Vbeta and 13 Jbeta primers were used. Some clones are missing from TCRdb's copy, which holds only in-frame ones; the method was immunoSEQ multiplex PCR. The sample lists fewer than 150,000 clones; over 70% were seen once. Germline V gene sequence: CDR1 SQVTM, CDR2 ANQGSEA. The CDR3 runs 14 residues. V gave up 6 bases and J gave up 3 bases; unmatched junction bases: 11. Sequencing input: PBMCs. This TCR was sampled from a female donor in good health and CMV-seropositive. V gene TRBV29-1 combines with J gene TRBJ2-7; TRBD2 agrees at 7 bases. CDR3 coding DNA: TGCAGCGTCCAAGCGGGACGCGGGGGCTACGAGCAGTACTTC. It codes for CSVQAGRGGYEQYF.